This T cell receptor beta chain is drawn from a study of neurological immune-mediated disorders. Each TCR transcript was tagged with a 10-nucleotide random UMI during 5'RACE. Every sequencing run produced over 170 million TCR-beta sequences, and the sequences from any one run covered 15-18 subjects. Via MiXCR, TCRdb re-called the 5' RACE reads, giving one row per CDR3 protein. The sample lists about 74,000 distinct CDR3 sequences; 5.2% were seen once. Study conclusions and caveats: Healthy controls had more TCR clonal expansion than multiple sclerosis, which showed the least, whereas HTLV-1-associated myelopathy showed the most.

This clonotype was counted at least ten times. The antigen remains undetermined. With 6 bases clipped from V and 3 bases from J, the junction kept 7 bases outside the gene matches. CDR3 size: 14 residues. Germline CDR1 is SNHLY and CDR2 is FYNNEI. This TCR derives from a man aged 18-30 years with multiple sclerosis. This rearrangement joins TRBV2 to TRBJ1-1; 7 positions agree with TRBD1. The sequencing sample was made of PBMCs. In nucleotides, the CDR3 is TGTGCCAGCAGAGACAGGGCGCGAGACACTGAAGCTTTCTTT. Its protein is CASRDRARDTEAFF.